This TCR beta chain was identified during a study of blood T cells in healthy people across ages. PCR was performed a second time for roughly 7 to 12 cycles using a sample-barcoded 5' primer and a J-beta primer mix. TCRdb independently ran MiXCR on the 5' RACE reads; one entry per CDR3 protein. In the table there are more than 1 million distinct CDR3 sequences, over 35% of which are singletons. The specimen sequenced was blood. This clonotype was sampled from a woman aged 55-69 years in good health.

The CDR3 region is CASSEEAPPAQYF. CDR3 DNA sequence: TGTGCCAGCAGTGAAGAAGCGCCCCCAGCGCAGTATTTT. The rearrangement joins TRBV6-1 to TRBJ2-3; D remains ambiguous. The V end was cut by 1 base, the J end by 10 bases, with 12 bases between. Germline CDR1 reads MNHNS; CDR2 reads SASEGT. CDR3 length equals 13 residues.